The 17 T cell receptor beta chains below all came from one sample that was sequenced in a study of blood T cell repertoires in COVID-19. Clones were read by immunoSEQ multiplex PCR, and TCRdb kept only the in-frame ones, dropping some. The sample includes about 150,000 clones, over 75% of them seen just once. Material for sequencing was peripheral blood. The receptors shown here come from a young man with COVID-19, enrolled during active disease.

The chain recombines TRBV5-8 with TRBJ2-2, with D possibly TRBD2 on 6 matching bases. V was cut by 4 bases and J by 4 bases, with 14 bases left in between. The CDR3 is 15 amino acids. The germline gives CDR1 SGHTS, CDR2 YDEGEE. CDR3 sequence (DNA): TGTGCCAGCAGCGAAAGGGGAGGCCTCACCGGGGAGCTGTTTTTT. It codes for CASSERGGLTGELFF. The full variable domain, with the rest looked up from reference TRBV5-8 and TRBJ2-2, is EAGVTQSPTHLIKTRGQQATLRCSPISGHTSVYWYQQALGLGLQFLLWYDEGEERNRGNFPPRFSGRQFPNYSSELNVNALELEDSALYLCASSERGGLTGELFFGEGSRLTVL.

V usage is TRBV21-1 and J usage is TRBJ2-3; TRBD2 is the table's D call and was not checked against the DNA. TRBV21-1 is deemed a pseudogene. This CDR3 is built from 18 residues. The CDR3 sequence is CASSDGQVAGGVVDTQYF. The CDR3 nucleotides are TGTGCCAGCAGCGACGGACAGGTAGCGGGAGGGGTTGTAGATACGCAGTATTTT.

The chain links TRBV10-3 to TRBJ2-7; 10 nucleotides align to TRBD2. CDR1 and CDR2 (germline): ENHRY, SYGVKD. V lost 10 bases to trimming and J lost 3 bases; unmatched junction nucleotides: 6. There are 13 residues in the CDR3. The CDR3 sequence is CASQREGRYEQYF. CDR3 coding DNA: TGTGCCAGTCAGCGGGAGGGCCGCTACGAGCAGTACTTC.

The genes are TRBV7-9 and TRBJ2-1; 12 bases agree with TRBD2. V gave up 2 bases and J gave up 6 bases; unmatched junction bases: 2. This CDR3 is 15 amino acids long. Germline V gives CDR1 SEHNR, CDR2 FQNEAQ (reference sequence). As DNA, the CDR3 is TGTGCCAGCAGCTTACTAGCGGGAGGGCTCAATGAGCAGTTCTTC. Its translation: CASSLLAGGLNEQFF.

This chain links TRBV7-2 with TRBJ1-6; D remains ambiguous. The CDR3 covers 12 residues. The germline V and J ends were trimmed by 6 bases and 7 bases, with 7 bases remaining between them. Germline loops: CDR1 SGHTA, CDR2 FQGNSA. Here the CDR3 DNA reads TGTGCCAGCAGTTTCCAAAATTCACCCCTCCACTTT. Translating it yields CASSFQNSPLHF.

The J gene is TRBJ2-1, the V gene TRBV3-1 (or the pseudogene TRBV3-2); D unresolved. Looked up from germline, CDR1 is LGHDT and CDR2 is YNNKEL (reference sequence). The CDR3 consists of 13 residues. Trimming removed 4 bases from V and 6 bases from J, with 10 bases in between. CDR3 sequence (DNA): TGTGCCAGCAGCCCGGTGCCAACCAATGAGCAGTTCTTC. Translation: CASSPVPTNEQFF.

The rearrangement uses TRBV11-2 and TRBJ1-6; D gene ambiguous. The CDR3 spans 12 residues. V lost 1 base and J 8 bases, leaving 3 bases between the germline ends. The germline V gene encodes CDR1 SGHAT and CDR2 FQNNGV. Here the CDR3 reads CASSLADSPLHF. DNA of the CDR3: TGTGCCAGCAGCTTAGCGGATTCACCCCTCCACTTT. The variable domain in full, completed from reference TRBV11-2 and TRBJ1-6, reads EAGVAQSPRYKIIEKRQSVAFWCNPISGHATLYWYQQILGQGPKLLIQFQNNGVVDDSQLPKDRFSAERLKGVDSTLKIQPAKLEDSAVYLCASSLADSPLHFGNGTRLTVT.

This chain connects TRBV4-2 to TRBJ1-2; the match to TRBD1 covers 10 bases. Looked up from germline, CDR1 is LGHNA and CDR2 is YNFKEQ. The CDR3 sequence is 14 residues long. V was pared by 3 bases and J by 6 bases, with 4 bases of the junction left unmatched. This chain's CDR3 is CASSQTGGVDGYTF. CDR3 nucleotide sequence: TGTGCCAGCAGCCAGACAGGGGGCGTTGATGGCTACACCTTC.

This chain uses TRBV9 with TRBJ2-1, with a possible D match to TRBD2 (6 bases). Germline CDR1 and CDR2: SGDLS and YYNGEE. V was clipped by 4 bases and J by 3 bases, with 14 bases between them. This CDR3 region has 15 residues. Written as DNA, the CDR3 is TGTGCCAGCAGCCCCAGGAGCGGGCTCTACAATGAGCAGTTCTTC. Encoded protein: CASSPRSGLYNEQFF.

This chain links TRBV5-5 with TRBJ2-1; D uncertain. Germline loops: CDR1 SGHKS, CDR2 YYEKEE (reference sequence). Between the trimmed V and J ends, which lost 8 bases and 6 bases, there was a span of 12 bases. This CDR3 comprises 12 residues. In nucleotides, the CDR3 is TGTGCCAGTGGTTACTACGGCAATGAGCAGTTCTTC. It is translated as CASGYYGNEQFF.

This clone was seen a handful of times. This chain uses TRBV3-1 (or the pseudogene TRBV3-2) with TRBJ1-5; weak D call: TRBD1 (6 bases). Germline lookup yields CDR1 LGHDT and CDR2 YNNKEL (reference sequence). CDR3 size: 16 residues. V lost 4 bases and J lost 6, with 19 bases in between. The CDR3 region is CASSLTLQGVTQPQHF. The DNA for the CDR3 is TGTGCCAGCAGCCTTACTCTACAGGGAGTGACTCAGCCCCAGCATTTT.

The V call is TRBV4-3, the J call TRBJ2-1, with D possibly matching TRBD1 (5 bases). This CDR3 spans 14 amino acids. CDR1 LGHNA and CDR2 YSLEER come from the germline V gene. Trimming left V 5 bases short and J 8 bases short, with 16 bases between. CDR3 sequence: CASSTGAGLDEQFF. The CDR3 DNA is TGCGCCAGCAGCACCGGAGCAGGGCTCGATGAGCAGTTCTTC.

This clone appeared once. The rearrangement links TRBV10-3 to TRBJ2-3; D is perhaps TRBD2 (5 bases). This CDR3 has 16 amino acids. Germline-derived CDR1 and CDR2 are ENHRY and SYGVKD. V was shortened by 11 bases and J by 0 bases, with 21 bases between the two germline ends. The CDR3 here is CASHERLLLSTDTQYF. CDR3 DNA: TGTGCCTCCCATGAGCGACTACTTTTGAGCACAGATACGCAGTATTTT.

The rearrangement uses TRBV6-5 and TRBJ2-7; D is uncertain. The V gene lost 7 bases and the J gene lost 1 base, with 11 bases spanning the gap. The germline gives CDR1 MNHEY, CDR2 SVGAGI. This CDR3 comprises 13 residues. DNA for the CDR3: TGTGCCAGCATAGGCGGCAGTTCCTACGAGCAGTACTTC. Protein sequence: CASIGGSSYEQYF.

This sequence joins TRBV5-1 and TRBJ1-2; D is unresolved. Germline-derived CDR1 and CDR2 are SGHRS and YFSETQ. Deletions cut 0 bases from V and 6 bases from J, with 9 bases between. The CDR3 loop spans 13 amino acids. The chain's CDR3 is CASSLDPRDGYTF. The CDR3 nucleotides read TGCGCCAGCAGCTTGGACCCGAGGGATGGCTACACCTTC.

The V call is TRBV6-6, the J call TRBJ2-7, with D unresolved. The CDR3 covers 15 residues. Germline-derived CDR1 and CDR2 are MNHNY and SVGAGI (reference sequence). Trimming removed 0 bases from V and 2 bases from J, with 11 bases in between. For the CDR3, the DNA is TGTGCCAGCAGTTACTCGGGCCACCTTACCTACGAGCAGTACTTC. Its translation: CASSYSGHLTYEQYF.

The V and J genes are TRBV12-3 or TRBV12-4 and TRBJ2-5; D is possibly TRBD2 (5 bases). Trimming shortened V by 6 bases and J by 2 bases, and 10 bases separated the two germline ends. The CDR3 is made up of 13 amino acids. This CDR3 is CASSPLAQETQYF. The CDR3 nucleotides read TGTGCCAGCAGCCCTCTAGCACAAGAGACCCAGTACTTC.